These 6 T cell receptor beta chains originate from one sample sequenced in a study of long-term antiretroviral therapy in people with HIV. Investigators performed immunoSEQ version v3.0 at survey level. TCRdb keeps only in-frame clones here, not all; method: immunoSEQ multiplex PCR. Among about 30,000 clones listed, roughly 94% were seen once. The sequences come from unsorted PBMCs, collected 5.3 years after starting antiretroviral therapy. The receptors originated from a man aged 45-60 years with HIV.

The CDR3 DNA reads TGTGCCAGCCTCTATGGCTACACCTTC. Translation gives CASLYGYTF. J is TRBJ1-2 and V is TRBV7-8; D not resolved. Germline V gene lookup returns CDR1 SGHVS and CDR2 FQNEAQ. Trimming shortened V by 8 bases and J by 4 bases, and 2 bases separated the two germline ends. The CDR3 contains 9 residues.

This rearrangement joins TRBV28 to TRBJ1-2, with D possibly TRBD1 on 6 matching bases. The CDR3 covers 14 residues. The V end was cut by 1 base, the J end by 6 bases, with 12 bases between. CDR1 MDHEN and CDR2 SYDVKM come from the germline V gene. This chain's CDR3 is CASSLLQGTHGYTF. Here the CDR3 DNA reads TGTGCCAGCAGTTTATTACAGGGAACCCATGGCTACACCTTC.

The CDR3 loop reads CASSLLRITLGTEAFF. In DNA, the CDR3 is TGTGCCAGCAGTTTACTCCGGATAACGCTCGGCACTGAAGCTTTCTTT. The V and J genes are TRBV28 and TRBJ1-1; D unresolved. Trimming took off 2 bases at V and 4 bases at J, with 17 bases between the two ends. Germline V gene sequence: CDR1 MDHEN, CDR2 SYDVKM. The CDR3 has 16 amino acids.

This clone was seen just once. The chain has TRBV6-1 and TRBJ2-7; TRBD1 is a possible D gene (6 bases). Trimming cost V 3 bases and J 6 bases, with 12 bases left between them. There are 13 residues in the CDR3. Per the germline V gene, CDR1 is MNHNS and CDR2 is SASEGT. The CDR3 reads CASSEVQGSEQYF. The CDR3 coding sequence is TGTGCCAGCAGTGAGGTTCAGGGGAGCGAGCAGTACTTC.

This chain uses TRBV4-1 with TRBJ2-3; 7 bases fit TRBD2. Germline CDR1 is MGHRA and CDR2 is YSYEKL. J was trimmed by 5 bases and V by 0 bases; bases with no gene match: 5. The CDR3 length is 15 residues. DNA of the CDR3: TGCGCCAGCAGCCAAGAGGGAGGGGTGGGAGATACGCAGTATTTT. Residues: CASSQEGGVGDTQYF.

This sequence joins TRBV6-6 and TRBJ2-5, with D unclear. CDR1 is MNHNY and CDR2 is SVGAGI in the germline V gene (reference sequence). This CDR3 region has 11 residues. V lost 6 bases and J lost 11, with 13 bases in between. The CDR3 region is CASSPRMEQYF. DNA for the CDR3: TGTGCCAGCAGCCCGAGGATGGAGCAGTACTTC.